This paragraph reports one T cell receptor (beta chain). The antigen is unknown. Looked up from germline, CDR1 is SEHNR and CDR2 is FQNEAQ (reference sequence). The CDR3 length is 16 residues. V shed 5 bases and J shed 0 bases, with 14 bases lying between them. The data were produced by immunoSEQ multiplex PCR, yet TCRdb's version contains in-frame clones alone and is incomplete. The sample comprises around 70,000 clones, around nine tenths of which are singletons, and around 3.3% rests with the top ten. The data were taken from a study of cytotoxic CD8 clonotypes in ibrutinib-treated CLL. Study overall: Across the patients, some ten were relapsed/refractory, roughly 14 treatment-naive and around 18 IGHV unmutated. Among responders, roughly 24 were partial and 2 complete; after median roughly 68 months, about 15 stayed remitted and 12 progressed. Study-wide results and limits: The study found public clonotypes uncommon, contracting or stable on treatment. A rise in clonality was seen at ibrutinib response, and a fall back toward baseline was seen at progression.

The TCR originated in a human donor with chronic lymphocytic leukemia. Sequencing used PBMCs, obtained after 12 months of ibrutinib treatment. V usage is TRBV7-9 and J usage is TRBJ2-1; TRBD2 might be the D (6 bases). CDR3 bases: TGTGCCAGCAGCGTGTACGCGGGGAGCTCCTACAATGAGCAGTTCTTC. It translates to CASSVYAGSSYNEQFF.